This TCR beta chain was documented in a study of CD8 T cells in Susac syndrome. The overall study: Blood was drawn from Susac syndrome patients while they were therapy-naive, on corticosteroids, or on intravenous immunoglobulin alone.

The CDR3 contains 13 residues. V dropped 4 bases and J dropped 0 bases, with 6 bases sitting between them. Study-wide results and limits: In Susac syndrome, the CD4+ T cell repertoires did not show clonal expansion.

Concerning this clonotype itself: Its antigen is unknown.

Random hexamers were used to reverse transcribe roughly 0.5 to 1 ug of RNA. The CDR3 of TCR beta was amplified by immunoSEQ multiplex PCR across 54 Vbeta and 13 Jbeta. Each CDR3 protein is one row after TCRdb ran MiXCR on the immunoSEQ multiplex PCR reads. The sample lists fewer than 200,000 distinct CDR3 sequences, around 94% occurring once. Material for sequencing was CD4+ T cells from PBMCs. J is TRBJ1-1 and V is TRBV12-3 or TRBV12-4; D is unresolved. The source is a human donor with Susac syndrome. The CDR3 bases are TGTGCCAGCAGTTCGTCAGTGAACACTGAAGCTTTCTTT. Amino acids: CASSSSVNTEAFF.